This T cell receptor (beta chain) was documented in a study of blood T cell repertoires in COVID-19. Study overall: Sites in the United States, Italy and Spain provided acute and convalescent COVID-19 samples. In each case, the material was cDNA or gDNA derived from T cells, B-cell-depleted T cells, or PBMCs.

Per the study methods: Researchers report that nucleated cell counts were estimated from reference gene primer amplification. Clones were read by immunoSEQ multiplex PCR, and TCRdb kept only the in-frame ones, dropping some. For V, J and clone size, that table is used; D and trimming come from the DNA. The sample has 200,000 to 250,000 clones, less than 85% seen once; the top ten hold more than 7%. This clone was found once. Other DNA variants within this sample encode the same CDR3. Germline V gene data show CDR1 as SGHRS and CDR2 as YFSETQ. This CDR3 is 14 amino acids long. Germline trimming cut 3 bases from V and 8 bases from J; bases unmatched to any gene: 6.

Sequencing was carried out using peripheral blood. The chain has TRBV5-1 and TRBJ1-3, with 9 bases identical to TRBD1. This TCR was sampled from a woman aged 70-85 years with acute or convalescent COVID-19. The CDR3 sequence: CASSSGTGWDTIYF. CDR3 sequence (DNA): TGCGCCAGCAGCTCTGGGACAGGGTGGGACACCATATATTTT.